This section outlines one T cell receptor beta chain sequence together with its context. It has no known antigen specificity. Base qualities were left out, and no much larger clone turns up one base away. At one collaborating source in Seattle, patients were enrolled during active infection and were followed longitudinally through the course of disease. Collaborating institutions collected whole blood in K2EDTA tubes following their own protocols. For TCRbeta analysis, collaborator samples were shipped as frozen whole blood, as isolated PBMCs, or as DNA extracted from either sample type. These data originate in a study of blood T cell repertoires in COVID-19 (dated by TCRdb to the early 2020s). About the study as a whole: Samples from collaborators originated in the United States, Italy and Spain and spanned both the acute and convalescent phases of COVID-19. The material from the prospective study consisted of cDNA or gDNA derived from T cells, B-cell-depleted T cells, or PBMCs. Deeply sampled blood TCRbeta repertoires from subjects exposed to, actively infected with, or recovered from COVID-19 were included in the dataset. The repertoires were released in a freely available public database intended as a resource for research on the immune response to SARS-CoV-2. Samples came from the ongoing ImmuneRACE study (first 160 participants) plus 1,254 subjects from 6 global collaborators. A de-identified subject ID, COVID-19 status, age in years and sex were almost always included in the sample metadata. Where available, HLA class I and class II types were taken from metadata supplied by the sample provider and were not determined by assay-based typing. On the study overall, not on this receptor specifically: The amount of clinical and demographic metadata varied by source and participant and was provided uncurated.

TCRbeta CDR3 regions were amplified from genomic DNA by means of the immunoSEQ Assay, a bias-controlled multiplex PCR. The authors' analysis ran thus. The number of nucleated cells in each sample was estimated by amplification of reference gene primers within the assay. Sequence reads were collapsed and filtered to measure the absolute abundance of every unique TCRbeta CDR3 rearrangement. For each sample, productive Simpson clonality was calculated as the square root of Simpson's diversity index across productive rearrangements. Here the immuneACCESS table is served through TCRdb, limited to in-frame sequences with V and J called. Missing clones are a known gap in these copies; in checked studies unresolved V genes cover under half, and the rest lacks a known reason. From that table come the V and J calls and clone size; the DNA was used to work out D and trimming. Across this sample there are 410,000 or so clones, with about nine tenths seen only once. The top ten hold roughly 1.4% of the sample.

The germline V and J ends show losses of 1 base and 7 bases respectively, and no gene match explains 7 bases of the junction. The CDR3 goes from the cysteine to the phenylalanine over 15 residues. Only the CDR3 part of the read is kept: 45 bases, read in frame from the first base. Based on the germline V gene, the CDR1 and CDR2 sequences are SGHNT and YENEEA. The receptor comes from a woman aged 40 to 50 with COVID-19, enrolled during active disease. The sample was peripheral blood. The sequence joins TRBV11-3 to TRBJ2-3, with TRBD2 identical over 8 junction bases. The CDR3 protein sequence reads: CASSLGASGPNTQYF. The sequenced DNA: TGTGCCAGCAGCTTAGGTGCTAGCGGGCCTAATACGCAGTATTTT.